This T cell receptor (beta chain) was profiled in a study of long-term antiretroviral therapy in people with HIV. Study results and caveats: Blood in the study was drawn between 2004 and 2017, possibly under older ART regimens, which may be less effective than current ones. Regardless of time point, clones expanded before ART dominated the repertoire.

Running of the v3.0 immunoSEQ assay took place at survey level. Libraries were prepared by immunoSEQ multiplex PCR; TCRdb keeps only in-frame clonotypes and omits some of them. This table holds roughly 18,000 clones, 90% to 95% found once. Concerning this clone itself: Antigen specificity is unknown.

The sample here was unsorted PBMCs, taken 3 years after starting antiretroviral therapy. The receptor comes from a man aged 50 to 60 with HIV.

The CDR3 loop is CASNTGLGRVNTEAFF. The CDR3 nucleotides read TGCGCCAGCAACACGGGATTGGGCAGAGTGAACACTGAAGCTTTCTTT. The rearrangement uses TRBV5-1 and TRBJ1-1; D gene unclear. V lost 6 bases, J lost 0 bases, and 18 bases lay in between. This CDR3 contains 16 residues. The germline CDR1 and CDR2 sequences are SGHRS and YFSETQ.